This T cell receptor beta chain was captured by sequencing in a study of cytomegalovirus exposure and HLA in healthy donors. Trimming cost V 4 bases and J 3 bases; bases outside gene matches: 8. The V gene's germline CDR1 is SGHRS and CDR2 YFSETQ. The CDR3 runs 15 residues. The study ran its PCR with 60 Vbeta and 13 Jbeta primers. Here immunoSEQ multiplex PCR was the method, and the copy in TCRdb shows in-frame clones only, minus some. The sample lists around 90,000 clones; approximately 80% were seen once. The specimen was PBMCs. The V gene is TRBV5-1, the J gene TRBJ1-1; 8 nucleotides line up with TRBD1. The clonotype comes from a male donor in good health and CMV-seropositive. CDR3 loop: CASSLDGQGYTEAFF. CDR3 bases: TGCGCCAGCAGCCTTGATGGACAGGGTTACACTGAAGCTTTCTTT.